What follows is one T cell receptor (beta chain) and its context. The CDR3 has 16 residues. Unmatched junction bases numbered 9, after V lost 1 base and J lost 6 bases. Germline V gene sequence: CDR1 SGDLS, CDR2 YYNGEE. TCRdb keeps only in-frame clones here, not all; method: immunoSEQ multiplex PCR. The sample has 50,000 or so clones, around nine tenths seen once; the top ten hold around 15%. The data were obtained in a study of OX40 agonist ivuxolimab in advanced cancers. Across the study: Partial responses occurred in three patients (one hepatocellular carcinoma, two cutaneous melanoma).

The chain employs TRBV9 and TRBJ2-3, with 9 nucleotides matching TRBD1. The sample consisted of CD4+ or CD8+ T cells sorted from blood, taken in a trial of the OX40 agonist ivuxolimab. This sequence originates from an adult with an advanced solid tumor such as melanoma, head and neck, liver or kidney cancer. Here the CDR3 DNA reads TGTGCCAGCAGCGTATCGCCGGGACAGGGAGCCGATACGCAGTATTTT. Its translation: CASSVSPGQGADTQYF.